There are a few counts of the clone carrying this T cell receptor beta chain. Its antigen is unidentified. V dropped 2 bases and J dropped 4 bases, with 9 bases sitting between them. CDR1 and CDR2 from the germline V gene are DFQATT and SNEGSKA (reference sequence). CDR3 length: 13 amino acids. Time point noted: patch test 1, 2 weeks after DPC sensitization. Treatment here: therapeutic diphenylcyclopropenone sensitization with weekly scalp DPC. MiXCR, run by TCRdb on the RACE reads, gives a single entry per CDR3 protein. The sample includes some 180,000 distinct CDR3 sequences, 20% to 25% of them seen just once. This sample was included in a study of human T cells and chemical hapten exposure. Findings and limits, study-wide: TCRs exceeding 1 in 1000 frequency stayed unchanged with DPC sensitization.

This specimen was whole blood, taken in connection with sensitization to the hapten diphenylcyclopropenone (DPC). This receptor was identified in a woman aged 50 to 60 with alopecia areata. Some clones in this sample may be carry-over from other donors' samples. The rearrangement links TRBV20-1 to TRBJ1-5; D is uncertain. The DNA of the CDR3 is TGCAGTGCTAGATTCAGTGAGAATCAGCCCCAGCATTTT. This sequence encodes CSARFSENQPQHF.